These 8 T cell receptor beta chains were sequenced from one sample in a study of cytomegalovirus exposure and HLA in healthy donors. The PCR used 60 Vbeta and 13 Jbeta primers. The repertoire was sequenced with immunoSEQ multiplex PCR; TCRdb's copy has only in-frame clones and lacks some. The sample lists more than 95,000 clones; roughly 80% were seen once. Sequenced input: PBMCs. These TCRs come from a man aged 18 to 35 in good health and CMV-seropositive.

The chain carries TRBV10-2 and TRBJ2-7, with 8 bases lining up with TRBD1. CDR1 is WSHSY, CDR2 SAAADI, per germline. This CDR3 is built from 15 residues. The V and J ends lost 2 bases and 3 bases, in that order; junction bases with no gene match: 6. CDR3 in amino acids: CASSEGQGLIYEQYF. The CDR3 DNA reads TGCGCCAGCAGTGAGGGACAGGGATTAATCTACGAGCAGTACTTC.

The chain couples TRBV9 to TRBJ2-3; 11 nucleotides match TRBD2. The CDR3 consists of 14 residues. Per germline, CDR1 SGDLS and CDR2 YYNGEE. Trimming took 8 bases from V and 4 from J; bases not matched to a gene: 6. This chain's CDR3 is CASRGLADPDTQYF. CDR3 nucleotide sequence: TGTGCCAGTAGGGGACTAGCGGACCCAGATACGCAGTATTTT.

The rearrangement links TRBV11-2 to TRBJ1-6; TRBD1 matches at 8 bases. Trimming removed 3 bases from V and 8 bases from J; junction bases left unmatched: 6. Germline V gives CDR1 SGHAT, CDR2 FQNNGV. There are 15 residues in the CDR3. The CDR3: CASSFRTGRDSPLHF. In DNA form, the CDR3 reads TGTGCCAGCAGCTTCCGGACAGGGAGGGATTCACCCCTCCACTTT.

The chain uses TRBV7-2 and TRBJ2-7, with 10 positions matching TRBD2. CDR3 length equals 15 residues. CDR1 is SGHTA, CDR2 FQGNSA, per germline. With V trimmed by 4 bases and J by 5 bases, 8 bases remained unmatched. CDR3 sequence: CASSWTSSGSDEQYF. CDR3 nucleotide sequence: TGTGCCAGCAGCTGGACTTCTAGCGGGAGCGACGAGCAGTACTTC.

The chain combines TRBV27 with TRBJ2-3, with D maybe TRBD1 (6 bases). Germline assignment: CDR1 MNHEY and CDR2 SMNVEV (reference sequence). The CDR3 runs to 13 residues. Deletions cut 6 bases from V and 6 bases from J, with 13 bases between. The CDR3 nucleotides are TGTGCCAGCAGGGACAGTCGGTCGGATACGCAGTATTTT. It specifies CASRDSRSDTQYF.

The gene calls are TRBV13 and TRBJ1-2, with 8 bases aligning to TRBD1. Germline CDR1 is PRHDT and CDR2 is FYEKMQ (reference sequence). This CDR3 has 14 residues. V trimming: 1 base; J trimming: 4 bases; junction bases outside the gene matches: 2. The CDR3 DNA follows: TGTGCCAGCAGCTTAGCCGGACAGGGCTATGGCTACACCTTC. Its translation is CASSLAGQGYGYTF.

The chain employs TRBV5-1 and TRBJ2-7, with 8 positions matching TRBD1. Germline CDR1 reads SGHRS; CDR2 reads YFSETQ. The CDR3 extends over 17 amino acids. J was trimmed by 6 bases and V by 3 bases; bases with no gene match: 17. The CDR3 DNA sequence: TGCGCCAGCAGCTGGAGGGGCACGACAGGGGTGAGCGCCGAGCAGTACTTC. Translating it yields CASSWRGTTGVSAEQYF.

The CDR3 region is CASSEAGARTEAFF. CDR3 in DNA: TGTGCCAGCAGTGAGGCGGGGGCTCGGACTGAAGCTTTCTTT. V gene TRBV2 combines with J gene TRBJ1-1; maybe TRBD1 (6 bases). V lost 3 bases, J lost 5 bases, and 13 bases lay in between. The CDR3 length is 14 residues. Germline CDR1 is SNHLY and CDR2 is FYNNEI.